Sequencing of this TCR beta chain was carried out in a study of human T cells and chemical hapten exposure. Study-wide context: All through the approximately 22-week study, the scalp of each patient received diphenylcyclopropenone doses weekly.

Time point indicated: patch test 3, about 24 weeks after DPC sensitization. The treatment denotes: therapeutic diphenylcyclopropenone sensitization with weekly scalp DPC. RNA extraction used unfractionated whole blood as the source of total RNA. This CDR3 has 13 amino acids. Germline V gene data show CDR1 as MNHEY and CDR2 as SVGAGI. The junction had 4 bases not matched to a gene; V was cut back by 6 bases and J by 2 bases. There are many counts of this clonotype. TCRdb re-called the RACE reads through MiXCR, storing one row per CDR3 protein. The sample contains approximately 41,000 distinct CDR3 sequences, over 7.5% of which appear only once.

The sequences come from whole blood, collected in connection with sensitization to the hapten diphenylcyclopropenone (DPC). The receptor's source is a middle-aged man with alopecia areata. Some clones in this sample may be carry-over from other donors' samples. The chain links TRBV6-5 to TRBJ2-7; 7 bases align to TRBD1. The CDR3 region has the DNA TGTGCCAGCAGGTGGACAGGAACCTACGAGCAGTACTTC. It encodes CASRWTGTYEQYF.